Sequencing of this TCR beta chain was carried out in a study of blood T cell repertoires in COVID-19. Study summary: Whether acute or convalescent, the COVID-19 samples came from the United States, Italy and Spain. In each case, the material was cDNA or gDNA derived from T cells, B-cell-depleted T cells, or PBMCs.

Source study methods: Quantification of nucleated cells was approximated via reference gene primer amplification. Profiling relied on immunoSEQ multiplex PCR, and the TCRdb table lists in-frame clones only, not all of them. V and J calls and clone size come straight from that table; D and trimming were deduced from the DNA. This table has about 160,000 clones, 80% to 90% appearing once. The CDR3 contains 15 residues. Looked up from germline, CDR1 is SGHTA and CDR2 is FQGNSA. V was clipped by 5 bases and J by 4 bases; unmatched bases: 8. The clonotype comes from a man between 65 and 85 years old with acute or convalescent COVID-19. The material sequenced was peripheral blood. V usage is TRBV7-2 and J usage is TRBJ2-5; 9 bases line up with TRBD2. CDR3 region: CASSPLAGVGETQYF. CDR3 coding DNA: TGTGCCAGCAGCCCATTAGCGGGAGTAGGAGAGACCCAGTACTTC.